This entry describes one T cell receptor (beta chain). The sample is drawn from a study of blood T cell repertoires in COVID-19. Study at large: The United States, Italy and Spain were the sources of the acute and convalescent COVID-19 samples.

Clones were sequenced by immunoSEQ multiplex PCR, and TCRdb holds only the in-frame ones, with some missing. The sample contains 100,000 to 150,000 clones, about four fifths of which appear only once. V lost 5 bases, J lost 3 bases, and 16 bases lay in between. The CDR3 loop spans 14 amino acids. Per germline, CDR1 SQVTM and CDR2 ANQGSEA. The sample taken for sequencing was peripheral blood. The sequence was obtained from a man aged 35 to 55 with active or convalescent COVID-19. The V and J genes are TRBV29-1 and TRBJ1-1, with a weak D call TRBD1 (6 bases). CDR3 amino acids: CSVIRSTGHTEAFF. The CDR3 nucleotides read TGCAGCGTTATTCGATCGACAGGCCACACTGAAGCTTTCTTT.